The clone carrying this T cell receptor beta chain was observed at least ten times. This sample is drawn from a study of T cells in Graves' hyperthyroidism and ophthalmopathy. Using RNA transcripts as the source, TCR beta CDR3 regions were amplified. Primed by the HTBI set, a first-round RT-PCR was run on the TCR CDR3. A single record per CDR3 protein comes from TCRdb applying MiXCR to the multiplex PCR reads. Here the sample spans around 200,000 distinct CDR3 sequences, roughly 18% being singletons. The CDR3 is made up of 15 amino acids. Trimming removed 2 bases at V and 0 bases at J, with 10 bases between. Germline V gives CDR1 MDHEN, CDR2 SYDVKM.

The receptor was isolated from a man aged 40-55 years with Graves' hyperthyroidism. The sample taken for sequencing was blood. The gene calls are TRBV28 and TRBJ1-1, with D uncertain. CDR3 protein: CASSLNPRLNTEAFF. The CDR3 DNA sequence: TGTGCCAGCAGTTTAAATCCCAGACTGAACACTGAAGCTTTCTTT. The full variable domain, rest sourced from reference TRBV28 and TRBJ1-1, is DVKVTQSSRYLVKRTGEKVFLECVQDMDHENMFWYRQDPGLGLRLIYFSYDVKMKEKGDIPEGYSVSREKKERFSLILESASTNQTSMYLCASSLNPRLNTEAFFGQGTRLTVV.